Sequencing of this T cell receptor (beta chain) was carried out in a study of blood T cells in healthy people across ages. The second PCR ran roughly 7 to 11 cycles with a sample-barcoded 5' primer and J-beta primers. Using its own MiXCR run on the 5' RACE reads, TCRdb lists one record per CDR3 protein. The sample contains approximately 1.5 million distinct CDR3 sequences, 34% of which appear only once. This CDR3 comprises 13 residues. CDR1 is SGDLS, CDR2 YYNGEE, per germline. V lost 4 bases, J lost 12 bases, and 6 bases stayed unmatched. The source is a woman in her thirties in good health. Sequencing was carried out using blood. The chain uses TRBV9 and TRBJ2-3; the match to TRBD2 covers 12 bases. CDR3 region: CASSPRLAGAQYF. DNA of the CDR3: TGTGCCAGCAGCCCCCGACTAGCGGGAGCCCAGTATTTT.